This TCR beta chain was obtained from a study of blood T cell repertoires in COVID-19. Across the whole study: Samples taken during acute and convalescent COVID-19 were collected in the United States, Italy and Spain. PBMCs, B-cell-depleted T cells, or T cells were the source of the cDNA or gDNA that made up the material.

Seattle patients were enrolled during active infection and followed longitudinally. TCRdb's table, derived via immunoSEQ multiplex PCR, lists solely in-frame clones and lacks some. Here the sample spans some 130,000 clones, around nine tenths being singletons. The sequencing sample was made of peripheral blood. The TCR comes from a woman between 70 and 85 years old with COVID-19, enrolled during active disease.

The CDR3 DNA sequence: TGTGCCAGGACAGGGTCACGAAATGAAAAACTGTTTTTT. Encoded protein: CARTGSRNEKLFF. The chain recombines TRBV2 with TRBJ1-4, with TRBD1 matching over 7 bases. CDR1 is SNHLY, CDR2 FYNNEI, per germline. The V gene end was trimmed by 9 bases and the J gene end by 5 bases; junction bases not matched to a gene: 6. There are 13 residues in the CDR3.